Shown below are 29 T cell receptor beta chains from a single sample sequenced in a study of patients and donors after allogeneic stem cell transplantation. Each CDR3 protein gets one entry after TCRdb re-called the RT-PCR reads with MiXCR. This sample has roughly 960,000 distinct CDR3 sequences, with around 17% found just once. Material: blood, either unsorted or a sorted T cell fraction (not recorded which). These receptors came from a human donor who was either an allogeneic HSCT recipient or a stem cell or donor lymphocyte infusion donor (not recorded which). It is not recorded whose cells these are; they may come from a transplant donor.

This clonotype was found a few times. The V call is TRBV24-1, the J call TRBJ2-3; 8 bases match TRBD2. The CDR3 covers 15 residues. Germline lookup yields CDR1 KGHDR and CDR2 SFDVKD. The junction had 9 bases not matched to a gene; V was cut back by 9 bases and J by 2 bases. The CDR3 bases are TGTGCCACCTCTAACCTAGCGGGCGCCACAGATACGCAGTATTTT. It is translated as CATSNLAGATDTQYF.

V usage is TRBV29-1 and J usage is TRBJ1-3; the D is unclear. Germline V lookup: CDR1 SQVTM, CDR2 ANQGSEA. Trimming removed 1 base from V and 2 bases from J, with 6 bases in between. There are 13 residues in the CDR3. CDR3 residues: CSVEGRTGNTIYF. Written as DNA, the CDR3 is TGCAGCGTTGAAGGGCGAACTGGAAACACCATATATTTT.

This clonotype was seen a handful of times. The chain has TRBV11-2 and TRBJ2-1; 8 bases map to TRBD2. V lost 5 bases and J lost 4; bases outside the gene matches: 16. The CDR3 contains 18 residues. Per germline, CDR1 SGHAT and CDR2 FQNNGV. CDR3 sequence: CASSPREIAGMLYNEQFF. CDR3 bases: TGTGCCAGCAGCCCGCGTGAGATAGCGGGGATGCTGTACAATGAGCAGTTCTTC.

The chain couples TRBV2 to TRBJ2-5; D gene uncertain. Trimming shortened V by 3 bases and J by 1 base, and 6 bases separated the two germline ends. The CDR3 is 13 amino acids. In germline, CDR1 is SNHLY, CDR2 FYNNEI. CDR3 sequence (DNA): TGTGCCAGCAGTGATGACATCCAAGAGACCCAGTACTTC. Protein sequence: CASSDDIQETQYF.

This clonotype was counted once. The chain joins TRBV5-5 to TRBJ2-4; 9 bases are a match to TRBD1. The germline CDR1 and CDR2 sequences are SGHKS and YYEKEE (reference sequence). The CDR3 is 16 amino acids. V gave up 3 bases and J gave up 9 bases; unmatched junction bases: 13. The CDR3 is CASSSYPGQGLGIQYF. DNA for the CDR3: TGTGCCAGCAGCTCGTATCCGGGACAGGGTTTAGGCATTCAGTACTTC.

This clonotype occurred a few times. This chain links TRBV6-5 with TRBJ1-2, with D maybe TRBD1 (6 bases). This CDR3 contains 16 residues. Trimming removed 2 bases from V and 0 bases from J, with 13 bases in between. Germline assignment: CDR1 MNHEY and CDR2 SVGAGI. The CDR3: CASSYVRQAANYGYTF. CDR3 DNA sequence: TGTGCCAGCAGTTACGTCCGACAGGCTGCTAACTATGGCTACACCTTC.

The sample holds a few counts of this clonotype. The chain employs TRBV3-1 and TRBJ2-2; 7 bases fit TRBD2. The CDR3 totals 14 residues. Unmatched junction bases numbered 3, after V lost 3 bases and J lost 5 bases. Germline values: CDR1 LGHDT, CDR2 YNNKEL (reference sequence). CDR3 coding DNA: TGTGCCAGCAGCCACCGAGCGGGGACCGGGGAGCTGTTTTTT. Amino acid sequence: CASSHRAGTGELFF.

Only a few counts were recorded for this clonotype. The chain uses TRBV6-5 and TRBJ1-3; D is unresolved. V dropped 1 base and J dropped 0 bases, with 13 bases sitting between them. This CDR3 region has 17 residues. CDR1 MNHEY and CDR2 SVGAGI come from the germline V gene. As DNA, the CDR3 is TGTGCCAGCAGTTACTTGGGCAGGACGAGCTCTGGAAACACCATATATTTT. It translates to CASSYLGRTSSGNTIYF.

This clonotype was detected a few times. The chain recombines TRBV24-1 with TRBJ1-5; no clear D gene. Per germline, CDR1 KGHDR and CDR2 SFDVKD. CDR3 length: 15 amino acids. Trimming cost V 0 bases and J 7 bases, with 12 bases left between them. CDR3 nucleotides: TGTGCCACCAGTGATTTGGGCGGTTCTGACCAGCCCCAGCATTTT. The encoded protein is CATSDLGGSDQPQHF.

This clonotype was seen ten or more times. The J gene is TRBJ2-1, the V gene TRBV5-1, with a tentative D call TRBD2 (6 bases). CDR1 SGHRS and CDR2 YFSETQ come from the germline V gene. Trimming cost V 2 bases and J 3 bases, with 12 bases left between them. This CDR3 has 15 residues. CDR3 loop: CASSLNSGIYNEQFF. In nucleotides, the CDR3 is TGCGCCAGCAGCTTAAATAGCGGCATCTACAATGAGCAGTTCTTC.

This clonotype was observed at least ten times. This chain connects TRBV7-6 to TRBJ2-1; D is unresolved. Germline V gene lookup returns CDR1 SGHVS and CDR2 FNYEAQ. V was pared by 5 bases and J by 7 bases, with 6 bases between. The CDR3 extends over 11 amino acids. This CDR3 reads CASSEKNEQFF. The CDR3, as DNA: TGTGCCAGCAGCGAGAAGAATGAGCAGTTCTTC.

The chain has TRBV24-1 and TRBJ1-1, with 8 bases aligning to TRBD1. This CDR3 spans 15 amino acids. J lost 4 bases, V lost 7 bases, and 10 bases had no gene match. Germline CDR1 KGHDR, CDR2 SFDVKD. CDR3 DNA: TGTGCCACCAGCCGGACAGGGAGGGGGAGCACTGAAGCTTTCTTT. As protein: CATSRTGRGSTEAFF.

The chain has TRBV2 and TRBJ2-3, with D perhaps matching TRBD2 (5 bases). The CDR3 length is 15 residues. V lost 5 bases to trimming and J lost 2 bases, with 14 bases between them. Germline lookup yields CDR1 SNHLY and CDR2 FYNNEI. The CDR3 sequence is CASSSGEGHTDTQYF. The CDR3 DNA follows: TGTGCCAGCAGTTCTGGAGAGGGTCACACAGATACGCAGTATTTT.

The genes are TRBV2 and TRBJ2-5; 8 bases agree with TRBD2. V shed 6 bases, J shed 1 base, and the junction held 7 bases outside the gene matches. The CDR3 runs to 15 residues. Germline loops: CDR1 SNHLY, CDR2 FYNNEI. Here the CDR3 DNA reads TGTGCCAGCAGGAGAAGCGGGAGCCCCCAAGAGACCCAGTACTTC. Protein sequence: CASRRSGSPQETQYF.

The sample holds many counts of this clonotype. This rearrangement joins TRBV20-1 to TRBJ2-5, with TRBD1 as a possible D gene (6 bases). Germline V gene data show CDR1 as DFQATT and CDR2 as SNEGSKA (reference sequence). Trimming cost V 1 base and J 1 base, with 13 bases left between them. The CDR3 has 15 residues. CDR3 sequence reads: CSARVTRDIQETQYF. The CDR3 DNA reads TGCAGTGCTAGAGTAACCCGGGACATCCAAGAGACCCAGTACTTC.

This clonotype came up a few times. J is TRBJ2-7 and V is TRBV20-1; D may be TRBD1 (6 bases). This CDR3 has 14 amino acids. The V end was cut by 4 bases, the J end by 1 base, with 14 bases between. The germline CDR1 and CDR2 sequences are DFQATT and SNEGSKA (reference sequence). This CDR3 reads CSATRQAMSYEQYF. CDR3 nucleotides: TGCAGTGCTACCCGACAGGCGATGTCCTACGAGCAGTACTTC.

The chain is built from TRBV12-5 and TRBJ2-7; D remains unclear. Germline V gives CDR1 LGHNT, CDR2 FRNRAP. The germline V and J ends were trimmed by 7 bases and 6 bases, with 10 bases remaining between them. CDR3 length: 11 residues. CDR3: CASASPREQYF. CDR3 nucleotide sequence: TGTGCTAGTGCTTCCCCCCGCGAGCAGTACTTC.

J is TRBJ2-2 and V is TRBV24-1, with TRBD1 matching 10 bases. Germline CDR1 and CDR2: KGHDR and SFDVKD. The CDR3 runs to 16 residues. Unmatched junction bases numbered 8, after V lost 4 bases and J lost 7 bases. The CDR3 sequence is CATSETPGQGFGELFF. CDR3 DNA sequence: TGTGCCACCAGTGAGACCCCGGGACAGGGGTTCGGGGAGCTGTTTTTT.

This rearrangement joins TRBV7-9 to TRBJ1-6; D is unresolved. This CDR3 has 12 residues. Germline-derived CDR1 and CDR2 are SEHNR and FQNEAQ (reference sequence). V was clipped by 2 bases and J by 9 bases, with 5 bases between them. The CDR3 here is CASSLQISPLHF. CDR3 DNA: TGTGCCAGCAGCTTACAAATTTCACCCCTCCACTTT.

This clonotype was found a few times. This chain uses TRBV20-1 with TRBJ2-5; D is undetermined. This CDR3 has 15 amino acids. Germline values: CDR1 DFQATT, CDR2 SNEGSKA (reference sequence). Trimming took 3 bases from V and 2 from J, leaving 16 bases between them. The CDR3 DNA reads TGCAGTGCTAGGATCTCGCGCGGTCAACAAGAGACCCAGTACTTC. This sequence encodes CSARISRGQQETQYF.

V is TRBV3-1 and J is TRBJ1-1; TRBD1 matches at 8 bases. V was clipped by 4 bases and J by 2 bases; unmatched bases: 6. This CDR3 is 15 amino acids long. Germline V CDR1 and CDR2: LGHDT, YNNKEL (reference sequence). Here the CDR3 DNA reads TGTGCCAGCAGCCTATCCGGACAGGGAAACACTGAAGCTTTCTTT. It encodes CASSLSGQGNTEAFF.

The J gene is TRBJ1-1, the V gene TRBV12-3 or TRBV12-4; 10 nucleotides align to TRBD1. CDR3 size: 15 residues. After removal of 3 bases from V and 8 bases from J, the junction contained 9 bases not matched to a gene. This CDR3 is CASSFYSPGQGEAFF. For the CDR3, the DNA is TGTGCCAGCAGTTTTTACTCACCGGGACAGGGGGAAGCTTTCTTT.

The chain recombines TRBV2 with TRBJ2-5; D is undetermined. The ends were cut back, 3 bases at V and 2 bases at J, with 16 bases in the middle. CDR1 SNHLY and CDR2 FYNNEI come from the germline V gene. The CDR3 consists of 16 residues. CDR3 region: CASSEWGPGPQETQYF. The CDR3 coding sequence is TGTGCCAGCAGTGAGTGGGGTCCAGGACCTCAAGAGACCCAGTACTTC. The entire variable domain, with the rest obtained from reference TRBV2 and TRBJ2-5, is as follows: EPEVTQTPSHQVTQMGQEVILRCVPISNHLYFYWYRQILGQKVEFLVSFYNNEISEKSEIFDDQFSVERPDGSNFTLKIRSTKLEDSAMYFCASSEWGPGPQETQYFGPGTRLLVL.

This clonotype was seen only a few times. V usage is TRBV5-6 and J usage is TRBJ2-3; TRBD1 is a possible D gene (5 bases). V was cut by 2 bases and J by 2 bases, with 18 bases left in between. The V gene's germline CDR1 is SGHDT and CDR2 YYEEEE. The CDR3 length is 17 residues. For the CDR3, the DNA is TGTGCCAGCAGCTTTTTAAAACAGAGACAGAACACAGATACGCAGTATTTT. Its protein is CASSFLKQRQNTDTQYF.

This clonotype was seen ten or more times. The rearrangement uses TRBV6-5 and TRBJ2-7; D uncertain. This CDR3 is built from 11 residues. Germline loops: CDR1 MNHEY, CDR2 SVGAGI. The V and J ends lost 5 bases and 6 bases respectively, with 8 bases between them. CDR3 coding DNA: TGTGCCAGCAGTACCAGCAGCGAGCAGTACTTC. Protein product: CASSTSSEQYF.

This clonotype was counted between two and nine times. The chain links TRBV20-1 to TRBJ1-1; D not resolved. V was cut by 2 bases and J by 3 bases, with 7 bases left in between. Germline V gene lookup returns CDR1 DFQATT and CDR2 SNEGSKA (reference sequence). CDR3 size: 12 residues. CDR3 bases: TGCAGTGCTAGACACGTAGACACTGAAGCTTTCTTT. This codes for CSARHVDTEAFF.

The genes are TRBV3-1 and TRBJ2-7; no reliable D call. V was shortened by 3 bases and J by 6 bases, with 12 bases between the two germline ends. The length of the CDR3 is 13 residues. Germline V gives CDR1 LGHDT, CDR2 YNNKEL (reference sequence). CDR3 sequence: CASSQRPVGEQYF. CDR3 coding DNA: TGTGCCAGCAGCCAGCGGCCGGTGGGCGAGCAGTACTTC.

This clonotype was observed a few times. The chain recombines TRBV3-1 with TRBJ2-2; no clear D gene. V was pared by 0 bases and J by 1 base, with 6 bases between. The germline V gene encodes CDR1 LGHDT and CDR2 YNNKEL (reference sequence). The CDR3 runs to 15 residues. CDR3 residues: CASSQDAGNTGELFF. CDR3 coding DNA: TGTGCCAGCAGCCAAGACGCCGGGAACACCGGGGAGCTGTTTTTT.

This clonotype has a handful of counts. The chain joins TRBV12-2 to TRBJ2-1; the D segment call TRBD2 is taken from the table without a DNA check. TRBV12-2 is noted as a pseudogene. The CDR3 totals 18 residues. Here the CDR3 DNA reads TGTGCAAGTCGCCAGATACGGATTAGCGGGAGCTCCAAAAATGAGCAGTTCTTC. Its protein product is CASRQIRISGSSKNEQFF.